This TCR beta chain was observed in a study of T cell repertoires in cytomegalovirus infection. Background on the study: Well-studied HLA-B-restricted epitopes and recently identified HLA-C-restricted epitopes of CMV were both used in the study. The study's findings and limits: Using cumulative public TCR beta family frequency, the authors identified those who carried CMV together with the relevant HLA. HLA-C-restricted CMV-specific TCR beta clonotypes prevailed in the ex vivo response.

TCRdb reprocessed the reads with MiXCR, giving one entry per CDR3 protein. Found here are 450,000 to 600,000 distinct CDR3 sequences, 25% to 35% of them singletons; the top ten hold 15% to 20%. CDR3 length equals 12 residues. Trimming removed 0 bases from V and 6 bases from J, with 5 bases in between. The germline V gene encodes CDR1 SGHTA and CDR2 FQGNSA. Remarks on this clonotype: The antigen is not known.

The source is a human donor in good health (CMV status not recorded). Some clones in this sample may be carry-over from other donors' samples. The source material was cultured PBMCs, sampled from culture after CMV antigen stimulation. This chain uses TRBV7-2 with TRBJ1-2; D gene uncertain. CDR3 sequence: CASSLARHGYTF. The CDR3 DNA reads as TGTGCCAGCAGCTTAGCGCGTCATGGCTACACCTTC.